Listed here are 9 T cell receptor beta chains from one sample, sequenced in a study of blood T cell repertoires in COVID-19 (dated by TCRdb to 2018 to 2021). The library was built by means of the immunoSEQ multiplex PCR assay. TCRdb mirrors the immuneACCESS table, restricted to in-frame sequences. Some clones are absent from its copies; in checked studies, under half trace to an unresolved V gene, and the reason for the others is unknown. Recorded for this sample are under 250,000 clones; approximately 82% of them occurred a single time. The ten largest account for roughly 12% of the sample. The specimen sequenced was peripheral blood. The receptors come from a woman aged 40 to 50 with acute or convalescent COVID-19.

In DNA, the CDR3 is TGTGCCAGCAGTTTGGATCCAGGCTATAGCAATCAGCCCCAGCATTTT. Translation: CASSLDPGYSNQPQHF. The chain is built from TRBV28 and TRBJ1-5; D gene ambiguous. This CDR3 is 16 amino acids long. The germline CDR1 and CDR2 sequences are MDHEN and SYDVKM. V dropped 3 bases and J dropped 0 bases, with 12 bases sitting between them.

Written as DNA, the CDR3 is TGTGCCAGCAGCTTAGAAGGGGGCTATAATTCACCCCTCCACTTT. As protein: CASSLEGGYNSPLHF. The chain uses TRBV7-9 and TRBJ1-6, with D perhaps matching TRBD1 (6 bases). V shed 1 base and J shed 3 bases, with 7 bases lying between them. Germline CDR1 and CDR2: SEHNR and FQNEAQ (reference sequence). The CDR3 has 15 residues.

The chain couples TRBV5-6 to TRBJ2-7, with TRBD1 identical over 8 bases. The CDR3 loop spans 14 amino acids. After removal of 4 bases from V and 6 bases from J, the junction contained 9 bases not matched to a gene. Germline CDR1 is SGHDT and CDR2 is YYEEEE. Written as DNA, the CDR3 is TGTGCCAGCAGCCAGACAGGGGCATTATTCGAGCAGTACTTC. Translated: CASSQTGALFEQYF.

This clone was seen many times. CDR3 amino acids: CASSEGTGVPGELFF. Written as DNA, the CDR3 is TGCGCCAGCAGCGAAGGGACAGGGGTCCCCGGGGAGCTGTTTTTT. This chain links TRBV5-1 with TRBJ2-2; 10 nucleotides align to TRBD1. V was pared by 4 bases and J by 6 bases, with 6 bases of the junction left unmatched. Per the germline V gene, CDR1 is SGHRS and CDR2 is YFSETQ. The length of the CDR3 is 15 residues.

This chain uses TRBV7-7 with TRBJ2-2; 11 bases align to TRBD2. The V and J ends lost 3 bases and 3 bases, in that order; junction bases with no gene match: 9. The CDR3 length is 18 residues. CDR1 and CDR2 from the germline V gene are SSHAT and FNYEAQ (reference sequence). CDR3 sequence: CASSFALAGEGDTGELFF. CDR3 bases: TGTGCCAGCAGCTTCGCACTAGCGGGAGAGGGCGACACCGGGGAGCTGTTTTTT.

This chain uses TRBV6-5 with TRBJ1-5, with a weak D call TRBD1 (6 bases). V dropped 3 bases and J dropped 0 bases, with 9 bases sitting between them. Germline V gene sequence: CDR1 MNHEY, CDR2 SVGAGI. This CDR3 contains 15 residues. The CDR3 DNA is TGTGCCAGCAGTTATCAGGGACATAGCAATCAGCCCCAGCATTTT. Translation: CASSYQGHSNQPQHF.

The rearrangement uses TRBV19 and TRBJ1-4; 10 bases line up with TRBD1. Germline CDR1 reads LNHDA; CDR2 reads SQIVND (reference sequence). The CDR3 is 13 amino acids. Trimming cost V 10 bases and J 7 bases; bases outside gene matches: 6. The CDR3 is CATRDRGGEKLFF. The CDR3 nucleotides read TGTGCCACCCGGGACAGGGGTGGTGAAAAACTGTTTTTT.

This clone has just a few counts. The chain employs TRBV6-5 and TRBJ1-2; 8 positions agree with TRBD1. Germline values: CDR1 MNHEY, CDR2 SVGAGI. The CDR3 length is 15 residues. The junction had 3 bases not matched to a gene; V was cut back by 0 bases and J by 3 bases. CDR3 sequence (DNA): TGTGCCAGCAGTTACTCGCGACAGGGGTACTATGGCTACACCTTC. Translation: CASSYSRQGYYGYTF.

The CDR3 loop is CSVGLAGGGEQFF. The CDR3 DNA reads TGCAGCGTCGGACTAGCGGGGGGAGGTGAGCAGTTCTTC. The chain combines TRBV29-1 with TRBJ2-1; 14 positions agree with TRBD2. CDR3 length: 13 residues. The V gene's germline CDR1 is SQVTM and CDR2 ANQGSEA. J gave up 9 bases and V 6 bases, and 4 bases lay outside the gene matches.